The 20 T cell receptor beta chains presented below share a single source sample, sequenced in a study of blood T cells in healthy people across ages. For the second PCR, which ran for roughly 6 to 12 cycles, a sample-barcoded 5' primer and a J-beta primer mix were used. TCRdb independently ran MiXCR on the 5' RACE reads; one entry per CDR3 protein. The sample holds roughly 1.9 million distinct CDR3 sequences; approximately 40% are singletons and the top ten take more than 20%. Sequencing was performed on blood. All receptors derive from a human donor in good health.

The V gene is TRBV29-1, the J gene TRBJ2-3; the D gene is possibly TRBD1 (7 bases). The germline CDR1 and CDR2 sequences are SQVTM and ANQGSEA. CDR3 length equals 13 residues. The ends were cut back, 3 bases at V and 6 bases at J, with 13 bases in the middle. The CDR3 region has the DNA TGCAGCGTTGACTCCAGGGGGAGGGATACGCAGTATTTT. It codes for CSVDSRGRDTQYF.

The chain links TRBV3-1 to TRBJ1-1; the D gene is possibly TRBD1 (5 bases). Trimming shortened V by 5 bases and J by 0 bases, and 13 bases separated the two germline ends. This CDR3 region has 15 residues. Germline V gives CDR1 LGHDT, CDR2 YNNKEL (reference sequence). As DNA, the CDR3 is TGTGCCAGCAGCACAGACTCGGGGCTGAACACTGAAGCTTTCTTT. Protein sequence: CASSTDSGLNTEAFF. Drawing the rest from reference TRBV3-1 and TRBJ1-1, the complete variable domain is DTAVSQTPKYLVTQMGNDKSIKCEQNLGHDTMYWYKQDSKKFLKIMFSYNNKELIINETVPNRFSPKSPDKAHLNLHINSLELGDSAVYFCASSTDSGLNTEAFFGQGTRLTVV.

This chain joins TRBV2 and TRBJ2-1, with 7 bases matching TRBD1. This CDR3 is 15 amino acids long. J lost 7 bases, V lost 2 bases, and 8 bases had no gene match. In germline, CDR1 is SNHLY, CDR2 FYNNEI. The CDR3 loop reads CASSESGQFVNEQFF. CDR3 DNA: TGTGCCAGCAGTGAATCGGGACAGTTCGTAAATGAGCAGTTCTTC.

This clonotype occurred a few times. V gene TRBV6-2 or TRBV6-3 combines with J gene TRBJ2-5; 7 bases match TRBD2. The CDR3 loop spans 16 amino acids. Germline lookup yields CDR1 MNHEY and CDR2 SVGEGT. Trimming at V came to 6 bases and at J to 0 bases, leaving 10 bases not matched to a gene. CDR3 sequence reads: CASSLGRGPYQETQYF. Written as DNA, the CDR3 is TGTGCCAGCAGCCTGGGGAGGGGCCCCTACCAAGAGACCCAGTACTTC.

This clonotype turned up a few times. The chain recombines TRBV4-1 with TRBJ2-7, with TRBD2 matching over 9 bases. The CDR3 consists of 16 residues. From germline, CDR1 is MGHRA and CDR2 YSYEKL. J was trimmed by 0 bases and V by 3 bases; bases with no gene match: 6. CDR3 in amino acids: CASSHGGGDSSYEQYF. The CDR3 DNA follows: TGCGCCAGCAGCCATGGCGGGGGGGACAGCTCCTACGAGCAGTACTTC.

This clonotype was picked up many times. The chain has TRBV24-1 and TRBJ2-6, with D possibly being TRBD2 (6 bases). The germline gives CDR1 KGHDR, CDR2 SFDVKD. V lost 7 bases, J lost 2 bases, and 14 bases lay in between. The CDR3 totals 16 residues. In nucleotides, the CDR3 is TGTGCCACCAGCGCTAGGTCGGGGGCTGGGGCCAACGTCCTGACTTTC. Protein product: CATSARSGAGANVLTF.

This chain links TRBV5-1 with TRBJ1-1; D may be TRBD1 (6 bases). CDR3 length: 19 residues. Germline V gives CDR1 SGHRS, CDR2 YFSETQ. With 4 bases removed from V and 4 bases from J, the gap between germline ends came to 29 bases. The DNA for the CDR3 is TGCGCCAGCAGCGGGGGGGCGGGGGATGGGCGTATGTTCGGCACTGAAGCTTTCTTT. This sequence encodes CASSGGAGDGRMFGTEAFF.

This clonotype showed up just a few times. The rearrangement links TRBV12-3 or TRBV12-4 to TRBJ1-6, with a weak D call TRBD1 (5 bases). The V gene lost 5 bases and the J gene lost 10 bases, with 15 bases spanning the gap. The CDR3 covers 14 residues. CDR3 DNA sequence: TGTGCCAGCAGTACCGGCCAGGGCGACTCACCCCTCCACTTT. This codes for CASSTGQGDSPLHF.

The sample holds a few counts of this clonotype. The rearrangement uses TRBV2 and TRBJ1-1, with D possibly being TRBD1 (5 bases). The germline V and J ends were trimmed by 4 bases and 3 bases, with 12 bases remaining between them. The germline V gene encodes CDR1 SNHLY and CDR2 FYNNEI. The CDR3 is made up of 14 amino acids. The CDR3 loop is CASSVGRADTEAFF. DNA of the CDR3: TGTGCCAGCAGTGTTGGCAGGGCGGACACTGAAGCTTTCTTT.

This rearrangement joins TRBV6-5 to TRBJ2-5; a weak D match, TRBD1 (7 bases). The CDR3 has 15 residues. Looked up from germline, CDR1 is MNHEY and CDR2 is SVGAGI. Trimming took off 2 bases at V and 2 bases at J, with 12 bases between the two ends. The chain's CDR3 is CASSYAGQYQETQYF. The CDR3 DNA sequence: TGTGCCAGCAGTTACGCGGGACAGTATCAAGAGACCCAGTACTTC.

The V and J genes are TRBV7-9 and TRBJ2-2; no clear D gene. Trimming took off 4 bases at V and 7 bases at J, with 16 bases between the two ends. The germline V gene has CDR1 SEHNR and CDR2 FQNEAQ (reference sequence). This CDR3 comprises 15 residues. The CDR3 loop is CASSSRGPFGGELFF. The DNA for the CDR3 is TGTGCCAGCAGCTCCAGAGGTCCATTCGGCGGGGAGCTGTTTTTT. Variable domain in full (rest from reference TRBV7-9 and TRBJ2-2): DTGVSQNPRHKITKRGQNVTFRCDPISEHNRLYWYRQTLGQGPEFLTYFQNEAQLEKSRLLSDRFSAERPKGSFSTLEIQRTEQGDSAMYLCASSSRGPFGGELFFGEGSRLTVL.

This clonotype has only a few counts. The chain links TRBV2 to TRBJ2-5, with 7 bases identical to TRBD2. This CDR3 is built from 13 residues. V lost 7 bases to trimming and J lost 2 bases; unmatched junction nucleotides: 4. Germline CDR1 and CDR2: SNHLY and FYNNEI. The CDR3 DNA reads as TGTGCCAGCACTCGGACTAGTCAAGAGACCCAGTACTTC. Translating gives CASTRTSQETQYF.

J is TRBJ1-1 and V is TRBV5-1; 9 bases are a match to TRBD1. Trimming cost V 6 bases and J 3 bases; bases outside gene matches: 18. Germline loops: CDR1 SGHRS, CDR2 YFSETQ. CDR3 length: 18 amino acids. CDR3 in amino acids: CASNSRPGQGYSDTEAFF. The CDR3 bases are TGCGCCAGCAACTCAAGACCGGGACAGGGTTATTCAGACACTGAAGCTTTCTTT.

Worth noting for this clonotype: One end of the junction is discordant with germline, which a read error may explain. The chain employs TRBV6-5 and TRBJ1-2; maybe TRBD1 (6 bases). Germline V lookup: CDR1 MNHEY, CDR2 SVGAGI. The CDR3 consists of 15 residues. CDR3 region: CAGRTTQGFNYGYTF. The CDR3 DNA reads TGTGCCGGCAGGACAACACAGGGATTCAACTATGGCTACACCTTC.

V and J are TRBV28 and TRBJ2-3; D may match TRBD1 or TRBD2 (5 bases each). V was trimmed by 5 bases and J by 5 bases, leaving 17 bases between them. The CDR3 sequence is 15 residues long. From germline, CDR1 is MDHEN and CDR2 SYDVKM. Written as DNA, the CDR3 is TGTGCCAGCAGTCGAAGGTCGGGGCAGGAAGATACGCAGTATTTT. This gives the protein CASSRRSGQEDTQYF. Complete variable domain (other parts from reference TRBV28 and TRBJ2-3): DVKVTQSSRYLVKRTGEKVFLECVQDMDHENMFWYRQDPGLGLRLIYFSYDVKMKEKGDIPEGYSVSREKKERFSLILESASTNQTSMYLCASSRRSGQEDTQYFGPGTRLTVL.

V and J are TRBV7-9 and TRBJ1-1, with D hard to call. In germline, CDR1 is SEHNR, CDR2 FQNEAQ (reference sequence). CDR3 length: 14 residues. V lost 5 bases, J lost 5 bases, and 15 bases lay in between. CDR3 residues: CASSPVGGFTEAFF. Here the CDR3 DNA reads TGTGCCAGCAGCCCCGTGGGAGGGTTTACTGAAGCTTTCTTT.

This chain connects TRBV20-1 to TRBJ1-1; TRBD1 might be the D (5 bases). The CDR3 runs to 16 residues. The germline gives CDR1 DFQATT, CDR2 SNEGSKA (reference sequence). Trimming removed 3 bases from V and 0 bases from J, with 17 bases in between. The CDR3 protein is CSARDNRLPMNTEAFF. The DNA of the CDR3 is TGCAGTGCTAGGGACAATCGACTCCCCATGAACACTGAAGCTTTCTTT.

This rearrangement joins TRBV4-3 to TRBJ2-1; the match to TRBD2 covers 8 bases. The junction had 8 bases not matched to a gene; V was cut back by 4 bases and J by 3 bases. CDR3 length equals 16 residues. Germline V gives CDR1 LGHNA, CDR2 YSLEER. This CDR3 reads CASSLTRGGFYNEQFF. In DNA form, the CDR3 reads TGCGCCAGCAGCCTTACTCGGGGGGGCTTCTACAATGAGCAGTTCTTC.

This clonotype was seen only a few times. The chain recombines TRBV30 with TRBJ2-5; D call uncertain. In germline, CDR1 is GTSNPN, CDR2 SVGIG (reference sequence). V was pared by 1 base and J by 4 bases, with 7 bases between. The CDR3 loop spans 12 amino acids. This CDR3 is CAWSETGETQYF. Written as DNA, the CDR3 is TGTGCCTGGAGTGAAACGGGAGAGACCCAGTACTTC.

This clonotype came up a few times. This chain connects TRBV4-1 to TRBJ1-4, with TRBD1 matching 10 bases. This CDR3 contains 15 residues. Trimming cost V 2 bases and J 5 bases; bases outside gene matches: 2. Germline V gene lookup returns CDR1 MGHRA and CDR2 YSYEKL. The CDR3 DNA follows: TGCGCCAGCAGCCAATCGGGACAGGGGAATGAAAAACTGTTTTTT. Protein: CASSQSGQGNEKLFF.